These 22 T cell receptor beta chains share one sample of origin, sequenced in a study of blood T cell repertoires in COVID-19 (dated by TCRdb to about 2020). Libraries were constructed by the immunoSEQ multiplex PCR assay. The immuneACCESS repertoire file appears here via TCRdb, limited to in-frame rearrangements. These files lack a portion of the clones; in checked studies, under half of the deficit traces to unresolved V genes, and the cause of the others is not known. Here the sample has approximately 290,000 clones; 85% to 90% occur a single time. The top ten clonotypes cover about 0.8% of the sample. Material for sequencing was peripheral blood. These receptors were collected from a man younger than 40 with acute or convalescent COVID-19.

J is TRBJ2-3 and V is TRBV5-1, with 8 bases fitting TRBD2. Per the germline V gene, CDR1 is SGHRS and CDR2 is YFSETQ. The V segment lost 2 bases and the J segment 5 bases; nucleotides outside the gene matches: 10. The CDR3 has 16 residues. The CDR3 reads CASSFQTGLAGDTQYF. The DNA for the CDR3 is TGCGCCAGCAGCTTCCAAACGGGGCTAGCGGGAGATACGCAGTATTTT.

The rearrangement links TRBV7-9 to TRBJ2-1; D possibly corresponds to TRBD2 (5 bases). The CDR3 is made up of 17 amino acids. CDR1 and CDR2 (germline): SEHNR, FQNEAQ (reference sequence). The ends were cut back, 3 bases at V and 5 bases at J, with 20 bases in the middle. CDR3 sequence: CASSFKRAAGPNNEQFF. The CDR3 bases are TGTGCCAGCAGCTTTAAGAGGGCCGCCGGGCCCAACAATGAGCAGTTCTTC.

This clone was seen more than once but under ten times. This rearrangement joins TRBV30 to TRBJ1-4; D gene unclear. Germline CDR1 and CDR2: GTSNPN and SVGIG (reference sequence). V was trimmed by 0 bases and J by 8 bases, leaving 10 bases between them. The CDR3 has 13 amino acids. CDR3 amino acids: CAWSVRVQEKLFF. CDR3 nucleotide sequence: TGTGCCTGGAGTGTACGGGTTCAGGAAAAACTGTTTTTT.

The chain carries TRBV11-3 and TRBJ1-1; D remains unclear. The CDR3 length is 14 residues. Germline lookup yields CDR1 SGHNT and CDR2 YENEEA. Trimming shortened V by 1 base and J by 6 bases, and 12 bases separated the two germline ends. The CDR3 protein is CASSLGFPGAEAFF. CDR3 coding DNA: TGTGCCAGCAGCTTAGGTTTCCCAGGCGCTGAAGCTTTCTTT.

This clone has a handful of counts. The rearrangement joins TRBV7-3 to TRBJ1-1; perhaps TRBD1 as D (6 bases). The CDR3 extends over 14 amino acids. CDR1 and CDR2 (germline): SGHTA, FQGTGA. V was pared by 5 bases and J by 5 bases, with 15 bases between. The CDR3 DNA reads as TGTGCCAGCAGCCCCCAGGGGTCGTGGACTGAAGCTTTCTTT. Amino acids: CASSPQGSWTEAFF.

The chain links TRBV2 to TRBJ1-2; D is undetermined. Germline CDR1 SNHLY, CDR2 FYNNEI. Trimming took off 8 bases at V and 4 bases at J, with 20 bases between the two ends. The CDR3 runs to 15 residues. The CDR3 region is CASLSRPEALYGYTF. As DNA, the CDR3 is TGTGCCAGCTTGTCGCGACCAGAGGCACTCTATGGCTACACCTTC. The complete variable domain, with remaining parts taken from reference TRBV2 and TRBJ1-2, reads EPEVTQTPSHQVTQMGQEVILRCVPISNHLYFYWYRQILGQKVEFLVSFYNNEISEKSEIFDDQFSVERPDGSNFTLKIRSTKLEDSAMYFCASLSRPEALYGYTFGSGTRLTVV.

This rearrangement joins TRBV2 to TRBJ1-2; the D gene is possibly TRBD1 (6 bases). Per the germline V gene, CDR1 is SNHLY and CDR2 is FYNNEI. The CDR3 consists of 16 residues. V lost 2 bases to trimming and J lost 7 bases, with 20 bases between them. This CDR3 is CASSEMGQGWSRGYTF. The CDR3 DNA reads as TGTGCCAGCAGTGAAATGGGGCAGGGGTGGTCTCGTGGCTACACCTTC.

V and J are TRBV19 and TRBJ1-1; D may be TRBD1 (6 bases). CDR1 is LNHDA and CDR2 is SQIVND in the germline V gene (reference sequence). CDR3 length equals 14 residues. Between the trimmed V and J ends, which lost 7 bases and 3 bases, there was a span of 15 bases. The CDR3 region is CASNNREWDTEAFF. CDR3 coding DNA: TGTGCCAGTAACAACAGGGAATGGGACACTGAAGCTTTCTTT.

V and J are TRBV5-6 and TRBJ1-1, with D maybe TRBD1 (6 bases). Germline-derived CDR1 and CDR2 are SGHDT and YYEEEE. CDR3 length: 13 residues. V was trimmed by 2 bases and J by 6 bases, leaving 11 bases between them. CDR3 nucleotide sequence: TGTGCCAGCAGCTTAAACAGGGCCCCTGAAGCTTTCTTT. Translation gives CASSLNRAPEAFF.

The chain joins TRBV7-2 to TRBJ1-2, with 12 bases identical to TRBD1. The CDR3 sequence is 15 residues long. The V and J ends lost 5 bases and 6 bases, in that order; junction bases with no gene match: 7. CDR1 is SGHTA and CDR2 is FQGNSA in the germline V gene. The CDR3 spells CASSLYGTGGNGYTF. CDR3 DNA sequence: TGTGCCAGCAGCCTCTACGGGACAGGGGGCAATGGCTACACCTTC.

The chain is built from TRBV5-1 and TRBJ1-3; maybe TRBD1 (5 bases). The CDR3 length is 17 residues. V lost 0 bases, J lost 0 bases, and 13 bases lay in between. The germline CDR1 and CDR2 sequences are SGHRS and YFSETQ. CDR3 amino acids: CASSLGLGLDSGNTIYF. In DNA form, the CDR3 reads TGCGCCAGCAGCTTGGGTCTGGGGCTCGACTCTGGAAACACCATATATTTT.

The V and J genes are TRBV28 and TRBJ1-3, with D possibly TRBD1 on 6 matching bases. V was pared by 10 bases and J by 4 bases, with 17 bases between. Germline V gives CDR1 MDHEN, CDR2 SYDVKM. The CDR3 is 14 residues long. The CDR3 sequence: CATKGDLRGNTIYF. CDR3 nucleotides: TGTGCCACCAAGGGGGACCTGCGGGGAAACACCATATATTTT.

The chain carries TRBV6-4 and TRBJ2-7; 11 nucleotides line up with TRBD2. The length of the CDR3 is 14 residues. Unmatched junction bases numbered 6, after V lost 6 bases and J lost 5 bases. The germline gives CDR1 MRHNA, CDR2 SNTAGT. CDR3 in amino acids: CASRGSGRAHEQYF. CDR3 nucleotide sequence: TGTGCCAGCAGGGGTAGCGGGAGGGCCCACGAGCAGTACTTC.

The chain links TRBV2 to TRBJ2-7; 8 bases align to TRBD1. CDR1 is SNHLY and CDR2 is FYNNEI in the germline V gene. The CDR3 sequence is 14 residues long. The V segment lost 8 bases and the J segment 2 bases; nucleotides outside the gene matches: 8. DNA of the CDR3: TGTGCCAGCCACCGGGACAGGCACACCTACGAGCAGTACTTC. It yields the protein CASHRDRHTYEQYF.

The rearrangement uses TRBV6-5 and TRBJ1-3; a possible D gene is TRBD1 (5 bases). Trimming cost V 0 bases and J 8 bases, with 11 bases left between them. Germline CDR1 is MNHEY and CDR2 is SVGAGI. This CDR3 is 14 amino acids long. The CDR3 is CASSYSYWGDTIYF. The CDR3 region has the DNA TGTGCCAGCAGTTACTCGTATTGGGGGGACACCATATATTTT.

The chain recombines TRBV6-2 or TRBV6-3 with TRBJ2-7, with 13 positions matching TRBD2. The V segment lost 4 bases and the J segment 4 bases; nucleotides outside the gene matches: 7. This CDR3 has 16 residues. Germline CDR1 MNHEY, CDR2 SVGEGT. The CDR3 reads CASSSRLAGGQYEQYF. CDR3 coding DNA: TGTGCCAGCAGTTCCCGACTAGCGGGGGGCCAGTACGAGCAGTACTTC.

The rearrangement joins TRBV27 to TRBJ1-1; D is perhaps TRBD1 (6 bases). CDR1 and CDR2 from the germline V gene are MNHEY and SMNVEV (reference sequence). Trimming took off 8 bases at V and 4 bases at J, with 20 bases between the two ends. This CDR3 region has 15 residues. The chain's CDR3 is CASSGLGRGGTEAFF. CDR3 sequence (DNA): TGTGCCAGCTCCGGATTGGGGAGGGGGGGCACTGAAGCTTTCTTT.

The rearrangement joins TRBV19 to TRBJ2-1; D is ambiguous. Germline V lookup: CDR1 LNHDA, CDR2 SQIVND (reference sequence). The V end lost 3 bases, the J end lost 4 bases, and 10 bases lay between the germline ends. This CDR3 has 14 amino acids. CDR3 region: CASSMGGPYNEQFF. CDR3 nucleotides: TGTGCCAGTAGTATGGGTGGGCCATACAATGAGCAGTTCTTC.

Only a few counts were recorded for this clone. The chain joins TRBV11-2 to TRBJ2-7, with TRBD2 matching over 8 bases. CDR1 is SGHAT and CDR2 is FQNNGV in the germline V gene. Trimming cost V 4 bases and J 3 bases; bases outside gene matches: 2. This CDR3 has 13 residues. The CDR3 nucleotides read TGTGCCAGCAGCTATACTAGCGGCTACGAGCAGTACTTC. Amino acid sequence: CASSYTSGYEQYF.

The chain joins TRBV5-1 to TRBJ1-2, with a possible D match to TRBD1 (5 bases). Germline V gives CDR1 SGHRS, CDR2 YFSETQ. The CDR3 is 15 residues long. The ends were cut back, 4 bases at V and 3 bases at J, with 16 bases in the middle. Here the CDR3 DNA reads TGCGCCAGCAGCCCCATGGGGGGTGGAGACTATGGCTACACCTTC. As protein: CASSPMGGGDYGYTF. The variable domain in full, with the rest retrieved from reference TRBV5-1 and TRBJ1-2, is KAGVTQTPRYLIKTRGQQVTLSCSPISGHRSVSWYQQTPGQGLQFLFEYFSETQRNKGNFPGRFSGRQFSNSRSEMNVSTLELGDSALYLCASSPMGGGDYGYTFGSGTRLTVV.

CDR3 loop: CASSQQREEQYF. The CDR3 DNA follows: TGTGCCAGCAGTCAACAGCGGGAGGAGCAGTACTTC. This sequence joins TRBV2 and TRBJ2-7; the match to TRBD2 covers 8 bases. The V and J ends lost 5 bases and 7 bases, in that order; junction bases with no gene match: 4. There are 12 residues in the CDR3. Germline-derived CDR1 and CDR2 are SNHLY and FYNNEI.

This clone has only one observation. This chain uses TRBV9 with TRBJ2-7; D is unclear. This CDR3 spans 15 amino acids. CDR1 is SGDLS and CDR2 is YYNGEE in the germline V gene. Trimming pared 0 bases from V and 0 bases from J, leaving 10 bases between. The CDR3 region is CASSVDLESSYEQYF. The CDR3 region has the DNA TGTGCCAGCAGCGTAGATCTAGAGAGCTCCTACGAGCAGTACTTC. Full variable domain (missing parts from reference TRBV9 and TRBJ2-7): DSGVTQTPKHLITATGQRVTLRCSPRSGDLSVYWYQQSLDQGLQFLIQYYNGEERAKGNILERFSAQQFPDLHSELNLSSLELGDSALYFCASSVDLESSYEQYFGPGTRLTVT.